The 25 T cell receptor beta chains in this list originate from one sample, sequenced in a study of metastatic and nonmetastatic thyroid tumors. Treatment of any kind had been given to no patient before thyroid surgery. TCRdb reanalyzed the PCR reads with MiXCR. Here the sample spans 15,000 to 25,000 clones, around 40% being singletons. Sequencing was done on a sample of tumor tissue. These receptors were collected from a female donor with papillary thyroid cancer or a benign thyroid nodule (not recorded which). Some clones in this sample may be carry-over from other donors' samples.

This clone appeared a few times. The CDR3 DNA is TGTGCCATCAGTGAGTCGAATCTTCAGGGGAGCACAGATACGCAGTATTTT. Amino acids: CAISESNLQGSTDTQYF. The rearrangement joins TRBV10-3 to TRBJ2-3; D perhaps matches TRBD1 (6 bases). V dropped 0 bases and J dropped 0 bases, with 13 bases sitting between them. Germline V CDR1 and CDR2: ENHRY, SYGVKD. The CDR3 length is 17 residues.

V usage is TRBV6-1 and J usage is TRBJ1-6, with D possibly TRBD1 on 5 matching bases. Looked up from germline, CDR1 is MNHNS and CDR2 is SASEGT. The CDR3 extends over 15 amino acids. Trimming removed 2 bases at V and 7 bases at J, with 12 bases between. The CDR3 sequence is CASSESGHGNSPLHF. The CDR3 nucleotides read TGTGCCAGCAGTGAATCCGGACACGGGAATTCACCCCTCCACTTT.

This clone was counted between two and nine times. The chain recombines TRBV24-1 with TRBJ2-3, with TRBD2 identical over 10 bases. Unmatched junction bases numbered 3, after V lost 10 bases and J lost 0 bases. CDR1 and CDR2 (germline): KGHDR, SFDVKD. The CDR3 sequence is 14 residues long. The CDR3 here is CATETSGSTDTQYF. The CDR3, as DNA: TGTGCCACTGAGACTAGCGGGAGCACAGATACGCAGTATTTT.

This clone was seen a handful of times. The gene calls are TRBV10-3 and TRBJ2-3, with 12 positions matching TRBD1. J lost 2 bases, V lost 5 bases, and 5 bases had no gene match. CDR3 length: 16 amino acids. The germline V gene encodes CDR1 ENHRY and CDR2 SYGVKD. The DNA for the CDR3 is TGTGCCATCAGTATGGGGACAGGGGGCTCCACAGATACGCAGTATTTT. The encoded protein is CAISMGTGGSTDTQYF.

This chain joins TRBV7-2 and TRBJ1-2, with 7 bases fitting TRBD1. The germline CDR1 and CDR2 sequences are SGHTA and FQGNSA. Unmatched junction bases numbered 2, after V lost 1 base and J lost 0 bases. The CDR3 has 15 amino acids. CDR3 loop: CASSLGDRANYGYTF. CDR3 DNA: TGTGCCAGCAGCTTAGGGGACAGAGCTAACTATGGCTACACCTTC.

The J gene is TRBJ2-2, the V gene TRBV6-1; D might be TRBD1 or TRBD2, each matching 5 bases. V lost 9 bases and J lost 7, with 21 bases in between. The germline V gene has CDR1 MNHNS and CDR2 SASEGT. The CDR3 has 15 amino acids. In nucleotides, the CDR3 is TGTGCCAGTACCCACGGGACGGTCCCCCACGGGGAGCTGTTTTTT. The encoded protein is CASTHGTVPHGELFF.

Only a few counts were recorded for this clone. The V gene is TRBV2, the J gene TRBJ1-3; D is unresolved. The germline V gene encodes CDR1 SNHLY and CDR2 FYNNEI. The CDR3 runs 13 residues. Trimming stripped 3 bases from V and 0 bases from J, with 3 bases between. The CDR3 here is CASSDNSGNTIYF. CDR3 DNA: TGTGCCAGCAGTGACAACTCTGGAAACACCATATATTTT.

V and J are TRBV18 and TRBJ1-4; D is uncertain. V lost 4 bases and J lost 6, with 0 bases in between. CDR1 is KGHSH and CDR2 is LQKENI in the germline V gene. The CDR3 runs 10 residues. DNA of the CDR3: TGTGCCAGCTCACATGAAAAACTGTTTTTT. It codes for CASSHEKLFF.

The V gene is TRBV27, the J gene TRBJ2-6; D unresolved. Per the germline V gene, CDR1 is MNHEY and CDR2 is SMNVEV (reference sequence). The CDR3 is 16 residues long. Trimming took off 0 bases at V and 0 bases at J, with 6 bases between the two ends. The CDR3 is CASSLSFGSGANVLTF. CDR3 sequence (DNA): TGTGCCAGCAGTTTATCATTCGGCTCTGGGGCCAACGTCCTGACTTTC.

The genes are TRBV6-1 and TRBJ1-1; D not certain. The CDR3 totals 9 residues. Germline lookup yields CDR1 MNHNS and CDR2 SASEGT. CDR3 protein: CAVGPEAFF. The CDR3, as DNA: TGTGCAGTAGGCCCCGAAGCTTTCTTT.

The rearrangement joins TRBV18 to TRBJ2-1, with 8 bases matching TRBD1. The trim removed 3 bases at V and 2 bases at J, leaving 12 bases unmatched. The CDR3 has 18 amino acids. The germline V gene encodes CDR1 KGHSH and CDR2 LQKENI. CDR3 DNA sequence: TGTGCCAGCTCACCTTTTCGACAGGGGACACCCCCCTACAATGAGCAGTTCTTC. It translates to CASSPFRQGTPPYNEQFF. The variable domain in full, completed from reference TRBV18 and TRBJ2-1, reads NAGVMQNPRHLVRRRGQEARLRCSPMKGHSHVYWYRQLPEEGLKFMVYLQKENIIDESGMPKERFSAEFPKEGPSILRIQQVVRGDSAAYFCASSPFRQGTPPYNEQFFGPGTRLTVL.

The chain couples TRBV20-1 to TRBJ2-7, with D perhaps TRBD1 (6 bases). V lost 3 bases, J lost 4 bases, and 10 bases lay in between. Per germline, CDR1 DFQATT and CDR2 SNEGSKA (reference sequence). The CDR3 is 12 amino acids. As DNA, the CDR3 is TGCAGTGCTAGGGGGGCCCGATACGAGCAGTACTTC. Protein: CSARGARYEQYF.

This chain connects TRBV12-3 or TRBV12-4 to TRBJ2-3; no definite D call. CDR3 length: 13 amino acids. Trimming pared 6 bases from V and 4 bases from J, leaving 11 bases between. CDR3 DNA: TGTGCCAGCAGCCCAAGGGCATCAGATACGCAGTATTTT. The encoded protein is CASSPRASDTQYF.

There are a few counts of this clone. The V and J genes are TRBV12-3 or TRBV12-4 and TRBJ2-7, with D possibly TRBD1 on 6 matching bases. This CDR3 contains 12 residues. V was clipped by 5 bases and J by 5 bases, with 10 bases between them. This CDR3 is CASSPDRNEQYF. Written as DNA, the CDR3 is TGTGCCAGCAGTCCGGACAGAAACGAGCAGTACTTC.

The chain recombines TRBV2 with TRBJ1-6; TRBD1 matches at 10 bases. Looked up from germline, CDR1 is SNHLY and CDR2 is FYNNEI. The CDR3 is made up of 15 amino acids. V lost 7 bases to trimming and J lost 7 bases; unmatched junction nucleotides: 7. The DNA for the CDR3 is TGTGCCAGCACCGGACAGGGGGTATCGAATTCACCCCTCCACTTT. The encoded protein is CASTGQGVSNSPLHF. Variable domain in full (rest from reference TRBV2 and TRBJ1-6): EPEVTQTPSHQVTQMGQEVILRCVPISNHLYFYWYRQILGQKVEFLVSFYNNEISEKSEIFDDQFSVERPDGSNFTLKIRSTKLEDSAMYFCASTGQGVSNSPLHFGNGTRLTVT.

This clone was counted a single time. This chain joins TRBV11-2 and TRBJ2-7; the match to TRBD1 covers 7 bases. This CDR3 spans 16 amino acids. Germline assignment: CDR1 SGHAT and CDR2 FQNNGV. V shed 0 bases, J shed 3 bases, and the junction held 8 bases outside the gene matches. The CDR3 coding sequence is TGTGCCAGCAGCTTAGATCTGGGGACAGAGTTCTACGAGCAGTACTTC. Translation gives CASSLDLGTEFYEQYF.

The chain carries TRBV2 and TRBJ2-7, with 11 bases lining up with TRBD1. Germline V lookup: CDR1 SNHLY, CDR2 FYNNEI. There are 14 residues in the CDR3. Trimming cost V 3 bases and J 4 bases; bases outside gene matches: 2. The CDR3 DNA reads as TGTGCCAGCAGTGAGGGACAGGGGGGGTACGAGCAGTACTTC. As protein: CASSEGQGGYEQYF.

This clone is labeled large. The rearrangement links TRBV29-1 to TRBJ2-7, with 10 bases that match TRBD2. The junction had 12 bases not matched to a gene; V was cut back by 4 bases and J by 0 bases. The germline gives CDR1 SQVTM, CDR2 ANQGSEA. This CDR3 is built from 17 residues. The CDR3: CSVASFRTSGNSYEQYF. For the CDR3, the DNA is TGCAGCGTTGCATCGTTTCGGACTAGCGGAAACTCCTACGAGCAGTACTTC.

The chain combines TRBV27 with TRBJ2-3, with D hard to call. The CDR3 extends over 15 amino acids. The V gene lost 7 bases and the J gene lost 1 base, with 15 bases spanning the gap. The germline gives CDR1 MNHEY, CDR2 SMNVEV (reference sequence). CDR3 nucleotides: TGTGCCAGCATGGCTGGGCTGGACCGCACAGATACGCAGTATTTT. Encoded protein: CASMAGLDRTDTQYF.

This clone came up a few times. V usage is TRBV6-2 or TRBV6-3 and J usage is TRBJ2-1; 10 bases agree with TRBD1. Trimming took 6 bases from V and 3 from J; bases not matched to a gene: 5. Germline loops: CDR1 MNHEY, CDR2 SVGEGT. The CDR3 is made up of 15 amino acids. The CDR3 DNA reads TGTGCCAGCAGCCCCGGGACAGGGGACTACAATGAGCAGTTCTTC. This codes for CASSPGTGDYNEQFF.

Notes on this clone: Relative to the germline gene, one junction end is altered; a read error may explain this. The chain is built from TRBV20-1 and TRBJ2-2; TRBD2 matches at 13 bases. Germline V CDR1 and CDR2: DFQATT, SNEGSKA (reference sequence). The CDR3 contains 17 residues. The CDR3 here is CSATGTSGEVNTGEPFF. The CDR3, as DNA: TGCAGTGCCACCGGGACTAGCGGGGAAGTGAACACCGGGGAGCCGTTTTTT.

The chain joins TRBV27 to TRBJ2-2; D perhaps matches TRBD1 (5 bases). Germline V gene lookup returns CDR1 MNHEY and CDR2 SMNVEV (reference sequence). Trimming left V 4 bases short and J 6 bases short, with 12 bases between. The CDR3 extends over 14 amino acids. The CDR3 coding sequence is TGTGCCAGCAGTTGGGGCAGGCAGTCCGGGGAGCTGTTTTTT. Its protein is CASSWGRQSGELFF.

Only a few counts were recorded for this clone. This CDR3 is CASSQTSGSDEQFF. DNA for the CDR3: TGTGCCAGCAGCCAGACTAGCGGGAGCGATGAGCAGTTCTTC. V and J are TRBV11-2 and TRBJ2-1, with 12 bases matching TRBD2. Germline trimming cut 5 bases from V and 8 bases from J; bases unmatched to any gene: 4. CDR1 and CDR2 from the germline V gene are SGHAT and FQNNGV. This CDR3 region has 14 residues.

The chain uses TRBV30 and TRBJ2-1; no reliable D call. V was clipped by 4 bases and J by 7 bases, with 8 bases between them. In germline, CDR1 is GTSNPN, CDR2 SVGIG (reference sequence). CDR3 length: 11 amino acids. The CDR3 DNA sequence: TGTGCCTGGAACTCGGTTAATGAGCAGTTCTTC. It specifies CAWNSVNEQFF.

This chain links TRBV19 with TRBJ1-6; D may be TRBD1 (5 bases). Deletions cut 8 bases from V and 9 bases from J, with 17 bases between. Germline-derived CDR1 and CDR2 are LNHDA and SQIVND (reference sequence). This CDR3 region has 14 residues. The CDR3 protein is CASRSGGARSPLHF. The CDR3 DNA is TGTGCCAGTCGTTCGGGAGGGGCGCGTTCACCCCTCCACTTT.